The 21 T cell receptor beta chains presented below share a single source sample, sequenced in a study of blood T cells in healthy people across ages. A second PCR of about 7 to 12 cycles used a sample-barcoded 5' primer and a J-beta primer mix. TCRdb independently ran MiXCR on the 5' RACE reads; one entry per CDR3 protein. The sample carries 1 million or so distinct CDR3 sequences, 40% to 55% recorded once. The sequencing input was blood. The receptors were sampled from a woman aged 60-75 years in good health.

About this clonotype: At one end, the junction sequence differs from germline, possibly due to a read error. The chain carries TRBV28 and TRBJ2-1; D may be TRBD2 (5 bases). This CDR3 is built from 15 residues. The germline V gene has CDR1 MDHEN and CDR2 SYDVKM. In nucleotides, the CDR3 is TGTGCCAACAGTTTAGGCGGGTTGGGCTACAATGAGCAGTTCTTC. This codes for CANSLGGLGYNEQFF.

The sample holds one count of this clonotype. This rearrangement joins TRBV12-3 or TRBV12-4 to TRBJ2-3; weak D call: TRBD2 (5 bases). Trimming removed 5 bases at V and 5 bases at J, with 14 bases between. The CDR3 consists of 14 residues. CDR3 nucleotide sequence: TGTGCCAGCAGTGTGGTTAGCGCGGAAGATACGCAGTATTTT. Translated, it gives CASSVVSAEDTQYF.

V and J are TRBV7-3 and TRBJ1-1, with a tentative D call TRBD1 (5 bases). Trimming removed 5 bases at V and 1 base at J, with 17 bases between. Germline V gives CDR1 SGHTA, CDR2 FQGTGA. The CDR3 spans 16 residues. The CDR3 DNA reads TGTGCCAGCAGCCCCACCGGGGCCTGGGGGAACACTGAAGCTTTCTTT. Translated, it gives CASSPTGAWGNTEAFF. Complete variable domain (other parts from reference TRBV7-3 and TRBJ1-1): GAGVSQTPSNKVTEKGKYVELRCDPISGHTALYWYRQSLGQGPEFLIYFQGTGAADDSGLPNDRFFAVRPEGSVSTLKIQRTERGDSAVYLCASSPTGAWGNTEAFFGQGTRLTVV.

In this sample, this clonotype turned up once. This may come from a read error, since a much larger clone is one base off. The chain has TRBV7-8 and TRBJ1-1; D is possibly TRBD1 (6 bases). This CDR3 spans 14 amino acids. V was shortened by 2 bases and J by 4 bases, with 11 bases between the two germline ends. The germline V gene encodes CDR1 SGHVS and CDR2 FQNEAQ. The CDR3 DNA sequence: TGTGCCAGCAGCTTACGACAGGAGAGCACTGAAGCTTTCTTT. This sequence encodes CASSLRQESTEAFF.

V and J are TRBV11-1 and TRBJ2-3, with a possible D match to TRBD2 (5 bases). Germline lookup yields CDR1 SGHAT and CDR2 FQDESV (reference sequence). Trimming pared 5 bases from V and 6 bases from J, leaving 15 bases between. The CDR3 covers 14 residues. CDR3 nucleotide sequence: TGTGCCAGCAGCCTGGGAGCGCCGGGGGATACGCAGTATTTT. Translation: CASSLGAPGDTQYF.

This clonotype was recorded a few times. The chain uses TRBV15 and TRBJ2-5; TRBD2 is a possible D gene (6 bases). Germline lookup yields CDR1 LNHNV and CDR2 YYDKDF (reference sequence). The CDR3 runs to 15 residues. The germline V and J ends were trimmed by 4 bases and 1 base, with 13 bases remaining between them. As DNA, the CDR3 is TGTGCCACCAGCAACTTGGAGGGATTCCAAGAGACCCAGTACTTC. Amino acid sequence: CATSNLEGFQETQYF.

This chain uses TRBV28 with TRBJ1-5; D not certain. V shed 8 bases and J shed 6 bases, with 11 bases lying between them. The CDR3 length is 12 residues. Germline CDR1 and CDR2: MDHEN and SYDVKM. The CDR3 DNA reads TGTGCCAGCGGTACCGGCGGTCAGCCCCAGCATTTT. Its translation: CASGTGGQPQHF.

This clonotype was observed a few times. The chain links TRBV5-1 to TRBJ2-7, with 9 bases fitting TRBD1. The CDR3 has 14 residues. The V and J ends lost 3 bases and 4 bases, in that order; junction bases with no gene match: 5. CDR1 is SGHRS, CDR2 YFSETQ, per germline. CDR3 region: CASSSGQGWYEQYF. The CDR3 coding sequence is TGCGCCAGCAGCTCAGGACAGGGGTGGTACGAGCAGTACTTC.

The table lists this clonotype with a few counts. The CDR3 DNA is TGTGCCAGCAGTGAGGTCAGGGGCCCTCCGTACTTC. Amino acids: CASSEVRGPPYF. The chain is built from TRBV2 and TRBJ2-5; a possible D gene is TRBD1 (6 bases). CDR3 length: 12 residues. Trimming left V 3 bases short and J 13 bases short, with 15 bases between. Germline V CDR1 and CDR2: SNHLY, FYNNEI.

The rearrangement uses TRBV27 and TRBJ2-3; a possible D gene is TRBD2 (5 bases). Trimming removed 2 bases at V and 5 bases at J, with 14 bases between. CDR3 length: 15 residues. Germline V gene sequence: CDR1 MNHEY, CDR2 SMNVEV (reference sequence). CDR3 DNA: TGTGCCAGCAGTTTACGAACTAGGTCTAGAGATACGCAGTATTTT. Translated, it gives CASSLRTRSRDTQYF.

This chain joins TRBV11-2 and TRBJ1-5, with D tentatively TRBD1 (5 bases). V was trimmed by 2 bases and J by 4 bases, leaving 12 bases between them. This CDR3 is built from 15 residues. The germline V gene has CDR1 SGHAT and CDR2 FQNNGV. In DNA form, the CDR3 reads TGTGCCAGCAGCTTAATTCAGGGTAGGAATCAGCCCCAGCATTTT. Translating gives CASSLIQGRNQPQHF.

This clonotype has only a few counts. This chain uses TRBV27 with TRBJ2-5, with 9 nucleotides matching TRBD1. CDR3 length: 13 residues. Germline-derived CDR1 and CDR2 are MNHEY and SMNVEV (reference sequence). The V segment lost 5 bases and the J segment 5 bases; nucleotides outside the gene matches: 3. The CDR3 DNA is TGTGCCAGCAGTACAGGGGGCTTTGAGACCCAGTACTTC. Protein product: CASSTGGFETQYF.

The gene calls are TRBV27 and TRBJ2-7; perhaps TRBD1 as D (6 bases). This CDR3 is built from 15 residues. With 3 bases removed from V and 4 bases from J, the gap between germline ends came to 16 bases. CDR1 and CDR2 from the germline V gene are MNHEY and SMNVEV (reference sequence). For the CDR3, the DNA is TGTGCCAGCAGTTTTAGGGGGTGGCCGACGTACGAGCAGTACTTC. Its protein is CASSFRGWPTYEQYF.

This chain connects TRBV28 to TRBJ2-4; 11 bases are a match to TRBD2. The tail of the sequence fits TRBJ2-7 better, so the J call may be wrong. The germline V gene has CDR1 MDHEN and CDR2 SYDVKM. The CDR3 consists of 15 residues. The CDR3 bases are TGTGCCAGCAGAAGGGGGACTAGCGGTCGCTACGAGCAGTACTTC. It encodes CASRRGTSGRYEQYF.

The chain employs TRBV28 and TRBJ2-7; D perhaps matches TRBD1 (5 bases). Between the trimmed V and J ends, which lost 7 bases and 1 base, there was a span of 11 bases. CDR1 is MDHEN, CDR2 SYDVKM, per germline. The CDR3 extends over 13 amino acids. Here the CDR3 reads CASNGHHSYEQYF. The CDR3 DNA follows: TGTGCCAGCAACGGACACCATTCCTACGAGCAGTACTTC.

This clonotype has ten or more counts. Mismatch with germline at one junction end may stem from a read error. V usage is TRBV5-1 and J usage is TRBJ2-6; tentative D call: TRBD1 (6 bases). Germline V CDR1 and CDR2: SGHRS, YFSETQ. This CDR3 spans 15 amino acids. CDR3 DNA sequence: TGTGCCAGCAGCTTAGCAGGGGCTGGGGCCAACGTCCTGACTTTC. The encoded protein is CASSLAGAGANVLTF.

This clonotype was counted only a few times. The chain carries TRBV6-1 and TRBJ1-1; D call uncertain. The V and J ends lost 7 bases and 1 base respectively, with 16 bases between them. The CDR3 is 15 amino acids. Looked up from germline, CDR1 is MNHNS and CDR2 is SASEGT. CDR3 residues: CASTSRVSSNTEAFF. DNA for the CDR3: TGTGCCAGCACCTCAAGGGTCTCATCGAACACTGAAGCTTTCTTT.

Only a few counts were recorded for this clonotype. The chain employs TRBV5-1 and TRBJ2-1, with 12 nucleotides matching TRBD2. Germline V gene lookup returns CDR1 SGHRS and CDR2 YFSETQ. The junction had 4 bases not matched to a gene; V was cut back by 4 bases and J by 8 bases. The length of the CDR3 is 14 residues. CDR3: CASSRTSGTDEQFF. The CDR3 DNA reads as TGCGCCAGCAGCCGGACTAGCGGGACGGATGAGCAGTTCTTC.

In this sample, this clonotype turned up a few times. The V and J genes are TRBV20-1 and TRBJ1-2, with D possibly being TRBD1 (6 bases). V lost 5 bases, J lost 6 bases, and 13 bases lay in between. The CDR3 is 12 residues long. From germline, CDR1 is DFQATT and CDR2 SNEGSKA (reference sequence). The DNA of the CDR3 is TGCAGTGCTTCGCCTCCAGGGGATGGCTACACCTTC. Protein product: CSASPPGDGYTF.

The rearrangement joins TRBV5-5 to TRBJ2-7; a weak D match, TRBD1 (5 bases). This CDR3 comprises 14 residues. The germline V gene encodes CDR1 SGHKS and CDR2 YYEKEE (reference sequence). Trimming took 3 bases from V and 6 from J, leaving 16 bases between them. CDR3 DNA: TGTGCCAGCAGCTATACGATGGGGCCCGGCGAGCAGTACTTC. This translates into CASSYTMGPGEQYF.

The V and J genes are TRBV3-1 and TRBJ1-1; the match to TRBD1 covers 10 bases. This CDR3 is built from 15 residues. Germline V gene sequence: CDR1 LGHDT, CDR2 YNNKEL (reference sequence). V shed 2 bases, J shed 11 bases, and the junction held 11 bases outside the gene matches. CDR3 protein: CASSQPGRQGAGAFF. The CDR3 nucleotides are TGTGCCAGCAGCCAACCCGGGAGACAGGGGGCCGGCGCTTTCTTT.